This T cell receptor beta chain is from a study of metastatic and nonmetastatic thyroid tumors. In the study overall: Both malignant and benign thyroid patients supplied peripheral blood and tumor or nodule tissue samples, across which the repertoires of these patients were then compared. Notes on the study in general: Across blood and tumor, TCR beta diversity in malignant thyroid tumors was reportedly significantly higher than in benign nodules.

Not a single patient had been given any form of treatment at any point before undergoing thyroid surgery. In its sample, this clone was seen once. Its antigen remains unknown. Source study methods: Built for papillary thyroid cancer, a distant-metastasis classifier drew on CDR3 differences across clinicopathological groups. Via MiXCR, TCRdb re-called the PCR reads. TCRdb, rather than the study authors, made the V and J calls. Of approximately 7,700 clones listed, about 23% are singletons. The receptor was isolated from a female donor with papillary thyroid cancer or a benign thyroid nodule (not recorded which). Some clones in this sample may be carry-over from other donors' samples. Sequenced sample: tumor tissue.

The CDR3 loop reads CASRRMGQGEYEQYF. The CDR3 DNA is TGCGCCAGCAGGCGGATGGGACAGGGAGAATACGAGCAGTACTTC. V and J are TRBV5-1 and TRBJ2-7; 9 bases match TRBD1. In germline, CDR1 is SGHRS, CDR2 YFSETQ. V gave up 5 bases and J gave up 4 bases; unmatched junction bases: 10. This CDR3 comprises 15 residues.